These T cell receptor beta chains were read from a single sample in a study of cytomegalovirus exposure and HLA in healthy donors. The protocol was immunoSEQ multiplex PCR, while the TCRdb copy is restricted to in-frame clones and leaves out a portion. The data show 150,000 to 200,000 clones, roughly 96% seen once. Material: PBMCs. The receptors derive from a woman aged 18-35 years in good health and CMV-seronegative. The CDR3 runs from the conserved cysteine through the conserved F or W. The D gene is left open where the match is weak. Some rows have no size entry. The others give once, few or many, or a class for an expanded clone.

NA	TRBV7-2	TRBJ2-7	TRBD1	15	CASSLALGQGYEQYF	TGTGCCAGCAGCTTAGCACTAGGACAGGGCTACGAGCAGTACTTC
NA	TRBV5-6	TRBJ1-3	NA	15	CASSIDSGYGNTIYF	TGTGCCAGCAGCATCGACAGTGGTTATGGAAACACCATATATTTT
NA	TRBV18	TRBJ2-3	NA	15	CASSPGTGTTDTQYF	TGTGCCAGCTCACCAGGAACAGGCACAACAGATACGCAGTATTTT
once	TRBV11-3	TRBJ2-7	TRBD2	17	CASSSKGRGPVTYEQYF	TGTGCCAGCAGCTCCAAAGGGAGGGGACCCGTCACCTACGAGCAGTACTTC
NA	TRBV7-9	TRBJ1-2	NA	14	CASSLVDRYDGYTF	TGTGCCAGCAGCTTAGTAGACAGATACGATGGCTACACCTTC
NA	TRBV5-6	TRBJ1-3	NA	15	CASSLIGQFGNTIYF	TGTGCCAGCAGCTTGATTGGTCAGTTCGGAAACACCATATATTTT
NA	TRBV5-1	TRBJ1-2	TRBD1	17	CASSPQPQGGPNYGYTF	TGCGCCAGCAGCCCCCAGCCCCAGGGGGGACCTAACTATGGCTACACCTTC
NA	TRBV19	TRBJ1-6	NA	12	CASSIGGAALHF	TGTGCCAGTAGTATAGGCGGGGCCGCCCTCCACTTT
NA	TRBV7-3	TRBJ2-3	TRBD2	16	CASSRGLAGFTDTQYF	TGTGCCAGCAGCCGAGGACTAGCGGGGTTCACAGATACGCAGTATTTT
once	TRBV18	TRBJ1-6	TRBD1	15	CASSAETGANSPLHF	TGTGCCAGCTCAGCGGAGACAGGGGCGAATTCACCCCTCCACTTT
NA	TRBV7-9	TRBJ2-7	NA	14	CASSLLGQHDEQYF	TGTGCCAGCAGCTTACTGGGGCAGCACGACGAGCAGTACTTC
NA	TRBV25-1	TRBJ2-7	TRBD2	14	CASGDSGAGYEQYF	TGTGCCAGCGGGGATAGCGGGGCGGGCTACGAGCAGTACTTC
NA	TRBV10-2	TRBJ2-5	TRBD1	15	CASSTDRVLMQTQYF	TGCGCCAGCAGTACCGACAGGGTGTTGATGCAGACCCAGTACTTC
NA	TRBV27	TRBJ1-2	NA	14	CASSLSSRDYGYTF	TGTGCCAGCAGTTTATCGAGCCGGGACTATGGCTACACCTTC
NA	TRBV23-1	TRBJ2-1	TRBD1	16	CASSQSNRGFYNEQFF	TGCGCCAGCAGTCAATCCAACAGGGGATTTTACAATGAGCAGTTCTTC
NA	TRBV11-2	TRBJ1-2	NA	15	CASSLVGGHNYGYTF	TGTGCCAGCAGCTTAGTCGGGGGGCACAACTATGGCTACACCTTC
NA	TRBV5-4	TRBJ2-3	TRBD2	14	CASSLGSGGDTQYF	TGTGCCAGCAGCTTGGGTAGCGGGGGTGATACGCAGTATTTT
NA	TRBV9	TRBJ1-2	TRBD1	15	CASSPQPDRNYGYTF	TGTGCCAGCAGCCCGCAACCGGACAGGAACTATGGCTACACCTTC
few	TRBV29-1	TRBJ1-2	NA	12	CSVATPNYGYTF	TGCAGCGTTGCGACACCTAACTATGGCTACACCTTC
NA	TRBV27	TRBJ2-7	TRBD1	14	CASSPRQGTYEQYF	TGTGCCAGCAGTCCACGACAGGGAACCTACGAGCAGTACTTC
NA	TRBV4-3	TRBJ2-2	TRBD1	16	CASSVRGRENTGELFF	TGCGCCAGCAGCGTCAGGGGGCGCGAGAACACCGGGGAGCTGTTTTTT
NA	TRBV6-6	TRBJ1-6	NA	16	CASSYFTQAYNSPLHF	TGTGCCAGCAGTTATTTTACGCAGGCTTATAATTCACCCCTCCACTTT
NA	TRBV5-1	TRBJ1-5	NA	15	CASSPDGVSNQPQHF	TGCGCCAGCAGCCCCGACGGAGTTAGCAATCAGCCCCAGCATTTT
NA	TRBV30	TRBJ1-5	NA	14	CAWSKQGGEQPQHF	TGTGCCTGGAGTAAACAGGGCGGAGAGCAGCCCCAGCATTTT
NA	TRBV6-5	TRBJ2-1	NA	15	CASSYLDSSYNEQFF	TGTGCCAGCAGTTACCTGGACAGCTCCTACAATGAGCAGTTCTTC
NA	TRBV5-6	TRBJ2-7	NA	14	CASSLGQATYEQYF	TGTGCCAGCAGCTTGGGCCAGGCTACCTACGAGCAGTACTTC
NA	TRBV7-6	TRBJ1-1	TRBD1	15	CASSLGQGMNTEAFF	TGTGCCAGCAGCTTAGGACAGGGCATGAACACTGAAGCTTTCTTT
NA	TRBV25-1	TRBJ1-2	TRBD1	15	CASSDRGTGDYGYTF	TGTGCCAGCAGTGACCGTGGAACAGGGGACTATGGCTACACCTTC
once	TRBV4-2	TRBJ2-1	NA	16	CASSVSGDPYGNEQFF	TGTGCCAGCAGCGTGTCAGGGGACCCTTATGGGAATGAGCAGTTCTTC